The sequence of this T cell receptor beta chain was determined in a study of radiotherapy plus CTLA-4 blockade in lung cancer. The CDR3 has 14 residues. Germline CDR1 reads SGHVS; CDR2 reads FQNEAQ. V was shortened by 3 bases and J by 8 bases, with 14 bases between the two germline ends. The repertoire was sequenced with immunoSEQ multiplex PCR; TCRdb's copy has only in-frame clones and lacks some. Of 75,000 to 95,000 clones in the sample, around 80% were seen once. This clone was observed once. This rearrangement joins TRBV7-8 to TRBJ2-1; D unclear. The source was peripheral blood, collected from a patient treated with radiotherapy plus ipilimumab. This TCR was sampled from a human donor with non-small cell lung cancer that progressed on radiotherapy plus ipilimumab. CDR3 DNA sequence: TGTGCCAGCAGCTTTCTCAAGGGCTCGTATGAGCAGTTCTTC. It codes for CASSFLKGSYEQFF.